These 2 T cell receptor beta chains came from one sample sequenced in a study of OX40 agonist ivuxolimab in advanced cancers. Libraries were prepared by immunoSEQ multiplex PCR; TCRdb keeps only in-frame clonotypes and omits some of them. The sample holds fewer than 85,000 clones, 88% seen once. Specimen: CD4+ or CD8+ T cells sorted from blood, collected in a trial of the OX40 agonist ivuxolimab. Receptors originate from an adult with an advanced solid tumor such as melanoma, head and neck, liver or kidney cancer.

The rearrangement links TRBV28 to TRBJ2-5, with D perhaps TRBD2 (6 bases). Germline-derived CDR1 and CDR2 are MDHEN and SYDVKM. V was clipped by 7 bases and J by 5 bases, with 20 bases between them. The CDR3 runs to 15 residues. The CDR3 here is CASKGGAEFLETQYF. The CDR3 nucleotides read TGTGCCAGCAAGGGCGGGGCTGAGTTCTTGGAGACCCAGTACTTC. Full variable domain (outside the CDR3, taken from reference TRBV28 and TRBJ2-5): DVKVTQSSRYLVKRTGEKVFLECVQDMDHENMFWYRQDPGLGLRLIYFSYDVKMKEKGDIPEGYSVSREKKERFSLILESASTNQTSMYLCASKGGAEFLETQYFGPGTRLLVL.

This clone was recorded a few times. The chain carries TRBV19 and TRBJ1-5; weak D call: TRBD1 (5 bases). Germline loops: CDR1 LNHDA, CDR2 SQIVND (reference sequence). Trimming shortened V by 1 base and J by 4 bases, and 11 bases separated the two germline ends. CDR3 length: 15 residues. The CDR3 DNA reads TGTGCCAGTAGTATAGGGGGCAGTTTAAATCAGCCCCAGCATTTT. Its protein product is CASSIGGSLNQPQHF.